This TCR beta chain was captured by sequencing in a study of blood T cell repertoires in COVID-19 (dated by TCRdb to 2019 to 2021). Study-wide context: Collaborator samples came from the United States, Italy and Spain and covered acute and convalescent phases of COVID-19. The material from the prospective study consisted of cDNA or gDNA derived from T cells, B-cell-depleted T cells, or PBMCs. Subjects who had been exposed to COVID-19, were actively infected with it, or had recovered from it provided the deeply sampled blood TCRbeta repertoires that made up the dataset. The repertoires were made available in a free public database intended to serve as a resource for research on the immune response to SARS-CoV-2. The samples were drawn from two sources: the first 160 participants of the ongoing ImmuneRACE study, and 1,200 or so subjects contributed by 6 global collaborators. Sample metadata almost always included a de-identified subject ID, COVID-19 status, age in years and sex. HLA class I and class II types, where available, came from metadata supplied by the sample provider rather than from assay-based typing.

A remark on this clone: The antigen it recognizes is unknown. No clone much larger than this one lies a single base away; base qualities are absent.

Summary of the overall study and its limitations: Clinical and demographic metadata were provided uncurated, with the amount varying by source and participant.

Participants in the prospective study were enrolled through a virtual design, were aged roughly 18 to 100 years, and lived in about 25 United States geographic areas. To assign participants to cohorts, the prospective study relied on clinical history that participants themselves reported in a screening survey and a study questionnaire. Recovered participants in ImmuneRACE Cohort 3 were defined as having two consecutive negative NP/OP PCR tests, clearance from a healthcare professional, or resolution of symptoms. In the prospective study, whole blood, serum and a nasopharyngeal or oropharyngeal swab were collected from each participant by mobile phlebotomists. Prospective study participants could optionally give additional blood draws and questionnaires over a roughly two-month period. Before DNA extraction, prospective study blood samples were shipped either frozen or at room temperature. The germline ends are 11 bases apart after V is trimmed by 5 bases and J by 0 bases. From its cysteine to its phenylalanine, the CDR3 spans 14 amino acids. Solely the CDR3 DNA is kept, with 42 bases framed from the first base. For CDR1 and CDR2, the germline V gene lists MGHDK and SYGVNS.

TCRbeta CDR3 regions were amplified from genomic DNA using the immunoSEQ Assay, a bias-controlled multiplex PCR. The authors processed their data as follows. Nucleated cell counts per sample were estimated from amplification of reference gene primers within the assay. To quantify the absolute abundance of each unique TCRbeta CDR3 rearrangement, sequence reads were collapsed and filtered. For each sample, productive Simpson clonality was calculated by taking the square root of Simpson's diversity index across productive rearrangements. This immuneACCESS table, as held by TCRdb, lists in-frame sequences with V and J called but not all clones. Of the missing ones, under half trace to an unresolved V gene in checked studies; the others have no known cause. The V and J calls and clone size are taken from that table; D and trimming were inferred from the DNA. The sample table contains about 300,000 clones; only one count was recorded for about 89% of them. The top ten clonotypes cover 5.2% of the sample.

This receptor was identified in a man between 60 and 70 years old who had recovered from COVID-19. Source material: PBMCs or T cells enriched from blood (not recorded which). The chain was built from TRBV25-1 and TRBJ2-7; the D gene lacks a confident call. DNA sequence: TGTGCCAGCAGTAGAAACACACGCTCCTACGAGCAGTACTTC. The translation is CASSRNTRSYEQYF.